This T cell receptor beta chain originates from a study of T-cell memory formation after mild COVID-19. This clonotype was seen a few times. Its antigen remains unknown. Amplification by 5'RACE using constant-segment primers produced TCR alpha and TCR beta cDNA libraries that carried sample barcodes and UMIs. Using its own MiXCR run on the 5' RACE reads, TCRdb lists one record per CDR3 protein. Among 430,000 or so distinct CDR3 sequences listed, 25% were seen once. Notes on the study in general: Memory sampled before infection contained some responding clones, suggesting cross-reactive memory joined. Clones contracting across day 15 to 85 had a balanced CD4/CD8 profile; later expanding clones leaned CD4+.

V lost 6 bases to trimming and J lost 7 bases, with 22 bases between them. The CDR3 contains 15 residues. From germline, CDR1 is MNHNY and CDR2 SVGAGI (reference sequence). The TCR originated in an adult woman who had mild COVID-19 (a few samples of this study predate the infection). Cell type and time point are not known. The sequencing input was PBMCs or a T cell subset sorted from them (not recorded which). V gene TRBV6-6 combines with J gene TRBJ2-7; no clear D. This chain's CDR3 is CASSRRAGPLVEQYF. In DNA form, the CDR3 reads TGTGCCAGCAGCCGAAGGGCAGGTCCCTTAGTAGAGCAGTACTTC.